This T cell receptor (beta chain) was sequenced during a study of T cell responses to AZD1222 COVID-19 vaccine. Findings and caveats of the study: White British ancestry dominated among donors, who included more females, and clonal diversity was possibly underestimated. Unmutated variant regions are reportedly the target of nearly half of TCRs that are spike-specific. All repertoire sampling was performed exclusively after the peak T cell response.

As regards this clone: Its antigen is as yet unknown.

Generated by immunoSEQ multiplex PCR, the TCRdb table keeps only in-frame clones and is missing some. Of some 150,000 clones detected, over 80% appear once; the ten largest clones hold around 2.8%. The receptor's source is an adult in good health. The specimen comprised peripheral blood, sampled on day 0 of MenACWY control vaccination.

The CDR3 region has the DNA TGTGCCAGCAGCCCCCGCTTGGGGGAACAGGGAGCAAACGAGCAGTACTTC. Its protein is CASSPRLGEQGANEQYF. This chain connects TRBV9 to TRBJ2-7, with a weak D call TRBD1 (6 bases). With 4 bases removed from V and 5 bases from J, the gap between germline ends came to 25 bases. Germline V gene data show CDR1 as SGDLS and CDR2 as YYNGEE. CDR3 length equals 17 residues. Filled out from reference TRBV9 and TRBJ2-7, the complete variable domain reads DSGVTQTPKHLITATGQRVTLRCSPRSGDLSVYWYQQSLDQGLQFLIQYYNGEERAKGNILERFSAQQFPDLHSELNLSSLELGDSALYFCASSPRLGEQGANEQYFGPGTRLTVT.